The rows below give T cell receptor beta chains drawn from one sample of a study of T cell responses to AZD1222 COVID-19 vaccine. Produced via immunoSEQ multiplex PCR; TCRdb's table is partial and in-frame only. The sample has some 150,000 clones; more than 85% are singletons. The specimen comprised peripheral blood, sampled on day 0 of AZD1222 vaccination. The source of these receptors is an adult in good health. The conserved cysteine and the conserved F or W are not part of the CDR3 here. Each record gives: CDR3 length, V gene, clone size, J gene, CDR3 protein. Some rows mark clone size as missing; the rest say once, few, many or name a class of expanded clone.

CDR3 length: 14
V gene: TRBV7-9
clone size: -
J gene: TRBJ2-1
CDR3 protein: ASSSYSGRGGNEQF

CDR3 length: 14
V gene: TRBV5-1
clone size: -
J gene: TRBJ2-7
CDR3 protein: ASSLGQGAGSYEQY

CDR3 length: 15
V gene: TRBV23-1
clone size: -
J gene: TRBJ1-4
CDR3 protein: ASSQPPGRRLNEKLF

CDR3 length: 14
V gene: TRBV18
clone size: -
J gene: TRBJ2-7
CDR3 protein: ASSPQSSGSWYEQY

CDR3 length: 13
V gene: TRBV27
clone size: -
J gene: TRBJ1-5
CDR3 protein: ASSFRTGGDQPQH

CDR3 length: 10
V gene: TRBV5-1
clone size: -
J gene: TRBJ2-7
CDR3 protein: ASSLQGYEQY

CDR3 length: 12
V gene: TRBV15
clone size: -
J gene: TRBJ2-6
CDR3 protein: ATGRGSGANVLT

CDR3 length: 10
V gene: TRBV18
clone size: -
J gene: TRBJ1-1
CDR3 protein: ASSPLGTEAF

CDR3 length: 11
V gene: TRBV7-9
clone size: -
J gene: TRBJ1-2
CDR3 protein: ASSSVGPYGYT

CDR3 length: 13
V gene: TRBV4-1
clone size: -
J gene: TRBJ1-3
CDR3 protein: ASSQDRGSGNTIY

CDR3 length: 10
V gene: TRBV7-6
clone size: -
J gene: TRBJ2-7
CDR3 protein: ASSLIQGLQY

CDR3 length: 15
V gene: TRBV18
clone size: -
J gene: TRBJ1-4
CDR3 protein: ASSLSAVQSRNEKLF

CDR3 length: 14
V gene: TRBV30
clone size: -
J gene: TRBJ2-5
CDR3 protein: AWAPGLAGPQETQY

CDR3 length: 12
V gene: TRBV7-9
clone size: -
J gene: TRBJ1-1
CDR3 protein: ASILGGVNTEAF

CDR3 length: 12
V gene: TRBV6-4
clone size: -
J gene: TRBJ1-2
CDR3 protein: ASSDEVGARGYT

CDR3 length: 17
V gene: TRBV7-3
clone size: -
J gene: TRBJ1-2
CDR3 protein: ASSLSPQGPDIRNYGYT

CDR3 length: 14
V gene: TRBV5-1
clone size: -
J gene: TRBJ1-1
CDR3 protein: ASRLTGGRPNTEAF

CDR3 length: 10
V gene: TRBV7-3
clone size: -
J gene: TRBJ2-7
CDR3 protein: ASSLGNGEQY

CDR3 length: 11
V gene: TRBV2
clone size: -
J gene: TRBJ1-1
CDR3 protein: ASSEAEEGEAF

CDR3 length: 13
V gene: TRBV5-1
clone size: few
J gene: TRBJ1-6
CDR3 protein: ASSLLSNWDSPLH

CDR3 length: 14
V gene: TRBV7-2
clone size: -
J gene: TRBJ2-1
CDR3 protein: ASSLGSSGRRGEQF

CDR3 length: 14
V gene: TRBV7-9
clone size: once
J gene: TRBJ1-2
CDR3 protein: ASSGENRVLNYGYT

CDR3 length: 13
V gene: TRBV19
clone size: few
J gene: TRBJ1-2
CDR3 protein: ASRNGQTANYGYT

CDR3 length: 11
V gene: TRBV5-1
clone size: -
J gene: TRBJ2-7
CDR3 protein: ASSLVAGYEQY

CDR3 length: 12
V gene: TRBV6-1
clone size: -
J gene: TRBJ2-3
CDR3 protein: ATYSGRITDTQY

CDR3 length: 13
V gene: TRBV3-1/TRBV3-2
clone size: -
J gene: TRBJ2-3
CDR3 protein: ASSQASSTADTQY

CDR3 length: 12
V gene: TRBV11-2
clone size: -
J gene: TRBJ2-3
CDR3 protein: ASSSTPGEDTQY

CDR3 length: 12
V gene: TRBV4-1
clone size: -
J gene: TRBJ1-3
CDR3 protein: ASSLTWSGNTIY

CDR3 length: 13
V gene: TRBV15
clone size: -
J gene: TRBJ1-5
CDR3 protein: ATSREGLEDQPQH

CDR3 length: 13
V gene: TRBV27
clone size: -
J gene: TRBJ1-1
CDR3 protein: ASSLSSKTNTEAF

CDR3 length: 12
V gene: TRBV7-9
clone size: -
J gene: TRBJ2-2
CDR3 protein: AAGSGGYTGELF

CDR3 length: 13
V gene: TRBV2
clone size: -
J gene: TRBJ2-5
CDR3 protein: ASSDGLAGVETQY

CDR3 length: 11
V gene: TRBV7-7
clone size: -
J gene: TRBJ2-7
CDR3 protein: ASSQGDAYEQY

CDR3 length: 10
V gene: TRBV10-3
clone size: -
J gene: TRBJ2-1
CDR3 protein: AIGTSTGEQF

CDR3 length: 13
V gene: TRBV2
clone size: -
J gene: TRBJ1-1
CDR3 protein: ASSGDISRSSKAF

CDR3 length: 13
V gene: TRBV5-5
clone size: -
J gene: TRBJ1-1
CDR3 protein: ASSLEFSVWTEAF

CDR3 length: 13
V gene: TRBV18
clone size: -
J gene: TRBJ1-2
CDR3 protein: ASSPEGTGAYGYT

CDR3 length: 12
V gene: TRBV7-9
clone size: -
J gene: TRBJ1-3
CDR3 protein: ASSKDRAGNTIY

CDR3 length: 14
V gene: TRBV27
clone size: -
J gene: TRBJ1-2
CDR3 protein: ASSLRRDRGNYGYT

CDR3 length: 11
V gene: TRBV5-1
clone size: -
J gene: TRBJ2-1
CDR3 protein: ASSLGLANEQF

CDR3 length: 14
V gene: TRBV7-8
clone size: -
J gene: TRBJ2-7
CDR3 protein: ASSLPGLGSSYEQY

CDR3 length: 12
V gene: TRBV5-1
clone size: -
J gene: TRBJ1-1
CDR3 protein: ASSLGQGWTEAF

CDR3 length: 11
V gene: TRBV5-1
clone size: once
J gene: TRBJ1-2
CDR3 protein: ASSLQGGDGYT

CDR3 length: 10
V gene: TRBV2
clone size: -
J gene: TRBJ1-2
CDR3 protein: ASSHKGRGYT

CDR3 length: 18
V gene: TRBV10-2
clone size: -
J gene: TRBJ2-2
CDR3 protein: ASGFPQLGQDHANTGELF

CDR3 length: 12
V gene: TRBV5-1
clone size: -
J gene: TRBJ2-3
CDR3 protein: ASKDSQSTDTQY